This note documents a single TCR beta chain sequence. Those enrolled, adults aged roughly 18 to 100 years, came from about 24 US areas. The entry originates in a study of blood T cell repertoires in COVID-19. Study details: From the United States, Italy and Spain came samples of acute and convalescent COVID-19.

Methods used by the authors: The assay estimated nucleated cells by amplifying reference gene primers. Assay used: immunoSEQ multiplex PCR; TCRdb lists only in-frame clones, some missing. The V and J calls and clone size were taken over from that table, and D and trimming were inferred from the DNA. The sample contains some 460,000 clones, roughly 87% of which appear only once. Source material: PBMCs or T cells enriched from blood (not recorded which). This sequence was found in a woman in her late teens or twenties who had recovered from COVID-19.

CDR3 DNA sequence: TGTGCCATCAGTGAGCCTGGGACAGGGGGAGGTGAGCAGTTCTTC. It yields the protein CAISEPGTGGGEQFF. The chain links TRBV10-3 to TRBJ2-1; 11 bases map to TRBD1. Germline lookup yields CDR1 ENHRY and CDR2 SYGVKD. This CDR3 is 15 amino acids long. Trimming cost V 2 bases and J 9 bases; bases outside gene matches: 6.